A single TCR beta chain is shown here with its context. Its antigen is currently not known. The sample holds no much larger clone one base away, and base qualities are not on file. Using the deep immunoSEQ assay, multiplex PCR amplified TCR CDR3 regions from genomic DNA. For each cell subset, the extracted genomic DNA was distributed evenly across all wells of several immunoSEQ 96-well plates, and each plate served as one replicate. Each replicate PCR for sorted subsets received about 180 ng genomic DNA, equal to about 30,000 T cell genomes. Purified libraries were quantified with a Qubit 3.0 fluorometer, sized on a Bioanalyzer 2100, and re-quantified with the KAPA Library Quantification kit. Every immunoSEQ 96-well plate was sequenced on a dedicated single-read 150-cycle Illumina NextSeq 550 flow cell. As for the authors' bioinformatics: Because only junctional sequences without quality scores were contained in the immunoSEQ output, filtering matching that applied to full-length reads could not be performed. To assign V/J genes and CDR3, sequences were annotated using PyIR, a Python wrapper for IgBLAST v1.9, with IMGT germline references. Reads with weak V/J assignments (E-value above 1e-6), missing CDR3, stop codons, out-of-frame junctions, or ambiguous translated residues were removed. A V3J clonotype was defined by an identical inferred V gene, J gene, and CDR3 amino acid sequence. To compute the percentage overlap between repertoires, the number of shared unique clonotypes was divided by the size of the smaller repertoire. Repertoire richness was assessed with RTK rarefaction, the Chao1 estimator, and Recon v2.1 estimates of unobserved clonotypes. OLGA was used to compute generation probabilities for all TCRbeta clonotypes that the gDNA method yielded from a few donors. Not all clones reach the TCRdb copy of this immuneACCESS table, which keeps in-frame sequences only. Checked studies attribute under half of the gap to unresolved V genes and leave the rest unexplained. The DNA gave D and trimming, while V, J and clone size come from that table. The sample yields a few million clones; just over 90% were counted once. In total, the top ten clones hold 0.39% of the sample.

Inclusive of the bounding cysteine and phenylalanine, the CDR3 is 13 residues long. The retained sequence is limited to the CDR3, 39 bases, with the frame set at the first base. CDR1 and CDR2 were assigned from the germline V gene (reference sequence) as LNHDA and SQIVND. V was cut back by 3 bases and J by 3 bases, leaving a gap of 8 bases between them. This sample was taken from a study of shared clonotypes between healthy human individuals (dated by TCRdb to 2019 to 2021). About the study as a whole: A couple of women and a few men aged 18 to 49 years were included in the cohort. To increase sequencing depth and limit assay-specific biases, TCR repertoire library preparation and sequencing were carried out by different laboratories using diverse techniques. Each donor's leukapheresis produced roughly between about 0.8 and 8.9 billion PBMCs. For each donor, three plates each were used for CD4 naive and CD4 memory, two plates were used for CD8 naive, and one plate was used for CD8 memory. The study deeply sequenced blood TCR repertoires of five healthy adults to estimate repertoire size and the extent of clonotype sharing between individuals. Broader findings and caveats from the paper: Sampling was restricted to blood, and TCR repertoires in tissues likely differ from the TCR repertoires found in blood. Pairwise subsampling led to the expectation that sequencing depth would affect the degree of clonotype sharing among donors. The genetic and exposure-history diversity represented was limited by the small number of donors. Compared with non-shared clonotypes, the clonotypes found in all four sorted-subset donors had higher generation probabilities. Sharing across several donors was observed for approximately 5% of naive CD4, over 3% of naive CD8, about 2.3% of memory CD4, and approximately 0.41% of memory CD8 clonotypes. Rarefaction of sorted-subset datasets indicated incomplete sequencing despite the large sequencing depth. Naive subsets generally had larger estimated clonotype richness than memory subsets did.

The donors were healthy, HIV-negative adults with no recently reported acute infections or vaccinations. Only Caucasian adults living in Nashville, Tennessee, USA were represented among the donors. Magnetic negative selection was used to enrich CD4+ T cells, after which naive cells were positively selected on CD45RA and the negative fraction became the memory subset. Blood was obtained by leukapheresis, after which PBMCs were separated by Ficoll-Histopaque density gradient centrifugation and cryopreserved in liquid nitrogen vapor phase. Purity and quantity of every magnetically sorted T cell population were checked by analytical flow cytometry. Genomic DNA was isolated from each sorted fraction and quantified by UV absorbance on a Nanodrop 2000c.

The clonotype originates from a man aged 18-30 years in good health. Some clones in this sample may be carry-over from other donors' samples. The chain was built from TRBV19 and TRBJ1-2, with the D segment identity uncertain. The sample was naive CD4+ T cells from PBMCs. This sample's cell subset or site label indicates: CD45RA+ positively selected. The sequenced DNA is TGTGCCAGTAGTATGGCTCTTGACTATGGCTACACCTTC. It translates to CASSMALDYGYTF.